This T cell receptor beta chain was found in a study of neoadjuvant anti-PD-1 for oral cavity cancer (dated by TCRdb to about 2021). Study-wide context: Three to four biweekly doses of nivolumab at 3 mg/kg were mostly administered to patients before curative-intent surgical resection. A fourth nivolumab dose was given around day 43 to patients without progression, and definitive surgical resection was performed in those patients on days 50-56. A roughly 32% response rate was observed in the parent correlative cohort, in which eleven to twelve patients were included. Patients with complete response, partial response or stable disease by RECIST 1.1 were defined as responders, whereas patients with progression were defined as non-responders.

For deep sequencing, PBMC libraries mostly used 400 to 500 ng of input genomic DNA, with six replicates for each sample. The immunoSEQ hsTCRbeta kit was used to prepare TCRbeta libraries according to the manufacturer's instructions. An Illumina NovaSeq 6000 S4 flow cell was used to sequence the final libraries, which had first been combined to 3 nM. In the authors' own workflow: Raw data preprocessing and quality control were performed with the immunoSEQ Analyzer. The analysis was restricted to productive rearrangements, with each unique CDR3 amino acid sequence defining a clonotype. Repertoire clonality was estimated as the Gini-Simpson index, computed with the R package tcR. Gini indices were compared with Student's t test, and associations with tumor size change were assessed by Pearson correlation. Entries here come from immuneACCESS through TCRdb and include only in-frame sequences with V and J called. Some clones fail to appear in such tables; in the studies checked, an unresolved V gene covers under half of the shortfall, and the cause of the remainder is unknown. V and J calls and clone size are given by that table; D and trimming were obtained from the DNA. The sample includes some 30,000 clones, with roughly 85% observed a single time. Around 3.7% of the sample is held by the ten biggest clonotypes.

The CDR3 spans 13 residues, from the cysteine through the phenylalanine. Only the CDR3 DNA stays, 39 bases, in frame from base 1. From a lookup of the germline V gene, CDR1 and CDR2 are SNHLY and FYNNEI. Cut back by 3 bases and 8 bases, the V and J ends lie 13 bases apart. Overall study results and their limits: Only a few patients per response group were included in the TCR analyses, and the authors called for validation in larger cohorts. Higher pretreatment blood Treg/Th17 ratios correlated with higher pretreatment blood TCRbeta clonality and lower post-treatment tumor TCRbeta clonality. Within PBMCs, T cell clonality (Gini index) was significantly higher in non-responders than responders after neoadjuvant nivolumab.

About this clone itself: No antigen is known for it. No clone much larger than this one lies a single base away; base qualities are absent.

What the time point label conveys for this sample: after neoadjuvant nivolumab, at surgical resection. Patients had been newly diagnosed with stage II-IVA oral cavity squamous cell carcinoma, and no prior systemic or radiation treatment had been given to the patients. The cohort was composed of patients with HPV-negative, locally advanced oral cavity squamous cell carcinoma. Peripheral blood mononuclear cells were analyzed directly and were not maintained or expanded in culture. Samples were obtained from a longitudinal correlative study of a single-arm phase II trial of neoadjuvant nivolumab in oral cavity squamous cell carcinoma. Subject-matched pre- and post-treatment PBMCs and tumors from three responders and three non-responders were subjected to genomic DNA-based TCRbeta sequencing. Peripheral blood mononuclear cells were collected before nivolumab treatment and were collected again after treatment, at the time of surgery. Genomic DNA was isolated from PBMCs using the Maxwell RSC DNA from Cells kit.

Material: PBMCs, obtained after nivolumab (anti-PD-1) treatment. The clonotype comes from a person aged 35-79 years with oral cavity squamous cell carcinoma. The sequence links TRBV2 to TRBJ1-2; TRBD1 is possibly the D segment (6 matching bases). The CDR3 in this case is CASSDRGRKGYTF. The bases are TGTGCCAGCAGTGACAGGGGTCGAAAGGGCTACACCTTC.